Sequencing of this TCR beta chain was carried out in a study of T cells after yellow fever vaccination. Study results and caveats: Most clones from primary vaccination were detected again post-booster (approximately 96% CD4, 88% CD8). Across the CD4 and CD8 compartments, a small share of clonotypes was present in both.

The CDR3 is 14 residues long. The ends lost 6 bases at V and 4 bases at J; junction bases unmatched: 8. The germline gives CDR1 MNHEY, CDR2 SVGAGI. In this sample, this clonotype turned up a few times. The target antigen is unknown. A process of 5'RACE template switching, which added a universal primer site and UMIs, was used to make TCR cDNA. TCRdb redid the calling of the 5' RACE reads with MiXCR, one entry per CDR3 protein. The repertoire consists of about 300,000 distinct CDR3 sequences, with 3% to 4.5% occurring once and the leading ten covering more than 20%. This sample comprised PBMCs, obtained 5 days after the yellow fever booster vaccination. The J gene is TRBJ1-2, the V gene TRBV6-5; 7 bases are shared with TRBD1. This clonotype originated in a young man who received the YFV17D yellow fever vaccine. CDR3 protein: CASRSYRGTYGYTF. The CDR3 bases are TGTGCCAGCAGGAGCTACAGGGGAACCTATGGCTACACCTTC.